This T cell receptor beta chain derives from a study of blood T cell repertoires in COVID-19. This CDR3 region has 15 residues. Germline values: CDR1 LNHDA, CDR2 SQIVND (reference sequence). The V end was cut by 4 bases, the J end by 3 bases, with 14 bases between. The method was immunoSEQ multiplex PCR; TCRdb's version includes in-frame clones alone and lacks a portion of them. The sample has 100,000 to 150,000 clones, around 85% seen once. Seattle cases were enrolled at active infection and followed longitudinally. Sequenced input: peripheral blood. The sequence came from a woman of 80 years or more with COVID-19, enrolled during active disease. The chain combines TRBV19 with TRBJ2-3, with D possibly matching TRBD1 (6 bases). The CDR3 is CASSTGVRGTDTQYF. CDR3 coding DNA: TGTGCCAGTAGTACCGGGGTAAGGGGGACAGATACGCAGTATTTT.